These T cell receptor beta chains were read from a single sample in a study of T cells in Graves' hyperthyroidism and ophthalmopathy. Via MiXCR, TCRdb re-called the multiplex PCR reads, giving one row per CDR3 protein. The sample lists about 210,000 distinct CDR3 sequences; 17% were seen once. The source material was blood. The receptors stem from a man in his fifties or sixties with Graves' hyperthyroidism. Each CDR3 is given with its conserved first and last residue. The D gene is left open where the match is weak. Expanded clones are given a class, and other clones once, few, many or no size at all.

D gene,clone size,V gene,J gene,CDR3 DNA,CDR3 protein
TRBD2,few,TRBV14,TRBJ2-7,TGTGCCAGCAGCCAAGAAGCGGGGGCGGGAGAGCAGTACTTC,CASSQEAGAGEQYF
.,many,TRBV5-6,TRBJ2-1,TGTGCCAGCAGCTTGAGGCCGGACAACAATGAGCAGTTCTTC,CASSLRPDNNEQFF
TRBD2,few,TRBV30,TRBJ2-3,TGTGCCTGGAGTGTAGGGTCGGGGACTAGGAACACAGATACGCAGTATTTT,CAWSVGSGTRNTDTQYF
.,few,TRBV6-1,TRBJ1-2,TGTGCCAGCAGTAAGGGACGGCTCTATGGCTACACCTTC,CASSKGRLYGYTF
TRBD2,many,TRBV12-5,TRBJ2-3,TGTGCTAGTGGTTTGGTACGTACTAGCGGGAGTCTTGATACGCAGTATTTT,CASGLVRTSGSLDTQYF
TRBD2,few,TRBV29-1,TRBJ2-2,TGCAGCGTTGAAGATGGCCTAGCGGCGGCCGGGGAGCTGTTTTTT,CSVEDGLAAAGELFF
TRBD2,few,TRBV24-1,TRBJ2-1,TGTGCCACCAGTGATTCTAGCGGGAGATCCTACAATGAGCAGTTCTTC,CATSDSSGRSYNEQFF
.,many,TRBV10-3,TRBJ2-5,TGTGCCATCCGTCCAGCCCTTGGGCGGGAGACCCAGTACTTC,CAIRPALGRETQYF
.,many,TRBV12-3/TRBV12-4,TRBJ2-5,TGTGCCAGCACCTGGGGAGGGGGGAGGGAGACCCAGTACTTC,CASTWGGGRETQYF
.,.,TRBV4-1,TRBJ2-7,TGCGCCAGCAGCCTTGGAAGAGCGGGCCAACCCTACGAGCAGTACTTC,CASSLGRAGQPYEQYF
TRBD1,many,TRBV6-5,TRBJ1-4,TGTGCCAGCAGTTCCTCGACAGGGGGGAATGAAAAACTGTTTTTT,CASSSSTGGNEKLFF
TRBD1,.,TRBV20-1,TRBJ1-6,TGCAGTGCTAGTGCCGCACAGGGGATGATAACACCCCTCCACTTT,CSASAAQGMITPLHF
.,.,TRBV6-1,TRBJ2-7,TGTGCCAGCAGCCAGGAGGGGGGGCCCTACGAGCAGTACTTC,CASSQEGGPYEQYF
.,many,TRBV20-1,TRBJ2-3,TGCAGTGCTCCTTTAGACAGCACAGATACGCAGTATTTT,CSAPLDSTDTQYF
.,many,TRBV18,TRBJ2-5,TGTGCCAGCTCACCGGCGGGAAGGGAGACCCAGTACTTC,CASSPAGRETQYF
TRBD1,few,TRBV18,TRBJ2-7,TGTGCCAGCTCACCACGGGCAGGGGGCGATCCCTACGAGCAGTACTTC,CASSPRAGGDPYEQYF
.,.,TRBV28,TRBJ1-1,TGTGCCAGCACCCTAAACAGGGTTGCTGAAGCTTTCTTT,CASTLNRVAEAFF
TRBD1,.,TRBV28,TRBJ1-2,TGTGCCAGCCGATATTCCAGGGGGTCTGGGTACACCTTC,CASRYSRGSGYTF
.,few,TRBV28,TRBJ2-3,TGTGCCAGCAGTTTAATAGGGAAGGCAGATACGCAGTATTTT,CASSLIGKADTQYF
.,many,TRBV5-1,TRBJ2-7,TGCGCCAGCAGCTTGGTACAGGCGGCCGGGGAGCAGTACTTC,CASSLVQAAGEQYF
TRBD2,.,TRBV4-1,TRBJ2-7,TGCGCCAGCAGCCCTCTCGGGCGGGGGGCACTTGAGCAGTACTTC,CASSPLGRGALEQYF
.,many,TRBV24-1,TRBJ2-1,TGTGCCACCAGTGCTTTCCCCTACAATGAGCAGTTCTTC,CATSAFPYNEQFF
TRBD1,few,TRBV29-1,TRBJ2-7,TGCAGCGGAGGGGGCTCCGGCGAGCAGTACTTC,CSGGGSGEQYF
.,.,TRBV6-5,TRBJ2-3,TGTGCCAGCAGTTACTCGTCCGCAGATACGCAGTATTTT,CASSYSSADTQYF
.,many,TRBV7-8,TRBJ2-5,TGTGCCAGCAGCCCGTTTGGGGGGAGGCCTCAAGAGACCCAGTACTTC,CASSPFGGRPQETQYF
.,.,TRBV7-6,TRBJ2-3,TGTGCCAGCAGCTTAACAGGCCCTCCGGGAGATACGCAGTATTTT,CASSLTGPPGDTQYF
.,.,TRBV29-1,TRBJ2-3,TGCAGCGTTGAGGTAGGCGGAACTAGCACAGATACGCAGTATTTT,CSVEVGGTSTDTQYF
TRBD1,few,TRBV5-5,TRBJ2-3,TGTGCCAGCAGCCCAATCCCCGGGACAGCGGGCACAGATACGCAGTATTTT,CASSPIPGTAGTDTQYF
TRBD1,few,TRBV27,TRBJ1-6,TGTGCCAGCAGTTTATCCATTCCCGGGACAGTCTACTTT,CASSLSIPGTVYF
.,few,TRBV7-9,TRBJ1-5,TGTGCCAGCAGACTTCGGACAGAAGATCAGCCCCAGCATTTT,CASRLRTEDQPQHF
TRBD2,many,TRBV28,TRBJ2-1,TGTGCCAGCCTAGGGGCGGGAGGGTCCAATGAGCAGTTCTTC,CASLGAGGSNEQFF
.,many,TRBV6-6,TRBJ1-1,TGTGCCAGCAGTTACCACAACACTGAAGCTTTCTTT,CASSYHNTEAFF
.,.,TRBV6-1,TRBJ1-5,TGTGCCAGCAGTGAAGGCTATAGCAATCAGCCCCAGCATTTT,CASSEGYSNQPQHF